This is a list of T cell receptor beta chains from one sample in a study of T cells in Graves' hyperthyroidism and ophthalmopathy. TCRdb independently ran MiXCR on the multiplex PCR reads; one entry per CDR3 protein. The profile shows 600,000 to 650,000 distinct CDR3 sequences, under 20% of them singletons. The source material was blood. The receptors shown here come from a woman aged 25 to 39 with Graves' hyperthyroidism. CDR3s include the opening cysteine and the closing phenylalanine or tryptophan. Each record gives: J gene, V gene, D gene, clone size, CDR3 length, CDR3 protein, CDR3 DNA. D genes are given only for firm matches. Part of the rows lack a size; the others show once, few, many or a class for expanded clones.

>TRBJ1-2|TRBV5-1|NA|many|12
CASSLAGNGYTF
TGCGCCAGCAGCTTGGCAGGGAATGGCTACACCTTC
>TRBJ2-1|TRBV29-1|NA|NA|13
CSVERRGQAEQFF
TGCAGCGTTGAACGGCGGGGGCAAGCTGAGCAGTTCTTC
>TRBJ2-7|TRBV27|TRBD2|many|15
CASSFSLADSYEQYF
TGTGCCAGCAGTTTCTCACTAGCGGACTCCTACGAGCAGTACTTC
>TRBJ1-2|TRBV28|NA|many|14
CASNPTGMIYGYTF
TGTGCCAGCAACCCTACAGGGATGATTTATGGCTACACCTTC
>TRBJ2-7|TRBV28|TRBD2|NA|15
CASTPTSGAPYEQYF
TGTGCCAGCACCCCGACTAGCGGGGCCCCCTACGAGCAGTACTTC
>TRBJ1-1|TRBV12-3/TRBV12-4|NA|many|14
CASDGPTESTEAFF
TGTGCCAGCGATGGACCGACAGAGAGCACTGAAGCTTTCTTT
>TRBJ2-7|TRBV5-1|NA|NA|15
CASSELGGNSYEQYF
TGCGCCAGCAGCGAACTAGGGGGAAACTCCTACGAGCAGTACTTC
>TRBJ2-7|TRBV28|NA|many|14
CASSPYRDSYEQYF
TGTGCCAGCAGTCCATACAGGGATTCCTACGAGCAGTACTTC
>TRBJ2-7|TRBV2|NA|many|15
CATSVTVRDSYEQYF
TGTGCCACCTCAGTAACAGTCAGAGACTCCTACGAGCAGTACTTC
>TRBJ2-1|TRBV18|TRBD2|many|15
CASSPRAGGYNEQFF
TGTGCCAGCTCACCACGAGCGGGAGGTTACAATGAGCAGTTCTTC
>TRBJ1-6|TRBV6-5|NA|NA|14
CASSYSFGDSPLHF
TGTGCCAGCAGTTACTCGTTCGGGGATTCACCCCTCCACTTT
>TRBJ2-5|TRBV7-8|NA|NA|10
CASRGKTQYF
TGTGCCAGCAGGGGCAAGACCCAGTACTTC
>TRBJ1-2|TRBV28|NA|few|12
CASSLQENGYTF
TGTGCCAGCAGTCTACAGGAGAATGGCTACACCTTC
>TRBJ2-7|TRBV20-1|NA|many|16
CSARDRRRDRSYEQYF
TGCAGTGCTAGAGATCGACGACGGGATAGGTCCTACGAGCAGTACTTC
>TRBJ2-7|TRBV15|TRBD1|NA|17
CATSRFGQARITYEQYF
TGTGCCACCAGCAGATTTGGACAGGCCAGAATTACCTACGAGCAGTACTTC
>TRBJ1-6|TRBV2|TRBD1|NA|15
CVSSEQGQPNSPLHF
TGTGTCAGCAGCGAACAGGGGCAGCCGAATTCACCCCTCCACTTT
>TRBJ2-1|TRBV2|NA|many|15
CASSETPRRGNEQFF
TGTGCCAGCAGTGAGACGCCCCGCAGGGGCAATGAGCAGTTCTTC
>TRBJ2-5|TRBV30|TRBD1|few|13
CASRYRGKETQYF
TGTGCCTCACGATACAGGGGGAAAGAGACCCAGTACTTC
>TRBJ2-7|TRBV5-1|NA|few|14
CASSFRDGGYEQYF
TGCGCCAGCAGCTTCCGGGACGGTGGCTACGAGCAGTACTTC
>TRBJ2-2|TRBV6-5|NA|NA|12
CASRSSPGELFF
TGTGCCAGCCGTTCCAGCCCCGGGGAGCTGTTTTTT
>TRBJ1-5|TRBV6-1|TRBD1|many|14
CASSYGAGGEPQHF
TGTGCCAGCAGTTACGGGGCAGGGGGAGAGCCCCAGCATTTT
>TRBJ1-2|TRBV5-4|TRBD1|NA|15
CASSLGTGVSYGYTF
TGTGCCAGCAGCTTGGGGACAGGGGTATCGTATGGCTACACCTTC
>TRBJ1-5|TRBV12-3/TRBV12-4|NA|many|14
CASSSRTENQPQHF
TGTGCCAGCAGCTCTCGGACTGAAAATCAGCCCCAGCATTTT
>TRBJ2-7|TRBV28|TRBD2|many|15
CASSSTGTSLDEQYF
TGTGCCAGCAGTTCAACCGGGACTAGCCTTGACGAGCAGTACTTC
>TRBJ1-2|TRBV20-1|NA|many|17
CSARDDSRGLANYGYTF
TGCAGTGCTAGAGATGACAGCCGGGGCCTAGCTAACTATGGCTACACCTTC